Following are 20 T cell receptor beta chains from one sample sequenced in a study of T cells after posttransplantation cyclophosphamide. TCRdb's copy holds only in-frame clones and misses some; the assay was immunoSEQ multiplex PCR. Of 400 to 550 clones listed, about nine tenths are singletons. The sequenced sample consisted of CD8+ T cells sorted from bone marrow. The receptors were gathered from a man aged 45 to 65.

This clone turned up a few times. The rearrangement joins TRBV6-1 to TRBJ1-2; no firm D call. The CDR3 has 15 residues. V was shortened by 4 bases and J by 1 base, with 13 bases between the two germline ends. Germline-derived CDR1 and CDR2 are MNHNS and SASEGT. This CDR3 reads CASSVRTRGNYGYTF. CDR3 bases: TGTGCCAGCAGTGTGCGGACCCGGGGTAACTATGGCTACACCTTC.

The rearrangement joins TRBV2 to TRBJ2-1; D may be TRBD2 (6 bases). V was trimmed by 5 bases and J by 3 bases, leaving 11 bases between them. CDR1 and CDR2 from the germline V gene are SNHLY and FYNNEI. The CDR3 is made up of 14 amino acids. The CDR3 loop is CASSKTGDYNEQFF. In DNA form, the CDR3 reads TGTGCCAGCAGTAAGACGGGGGACTACAATGAGCAGTTCTTC. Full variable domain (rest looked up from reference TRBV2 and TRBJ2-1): EPEVTQTPSHQVTQMGQEVILRCVPISNHLYFYWYRQILGQKVEFLVSFYNNEISEKSEIFDDQFSVERPDGSNFTLKIRSTKLEDSAMYFCASSKTGDYNEQFFGPGTRLTVL.

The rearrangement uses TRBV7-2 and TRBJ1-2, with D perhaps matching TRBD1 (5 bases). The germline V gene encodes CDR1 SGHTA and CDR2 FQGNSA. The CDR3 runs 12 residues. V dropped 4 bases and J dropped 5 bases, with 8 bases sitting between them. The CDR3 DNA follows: TGTGCCAGCAGCTGGGGGGGATATGGCTACACCTTC. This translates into CASSWGGYGYTF.

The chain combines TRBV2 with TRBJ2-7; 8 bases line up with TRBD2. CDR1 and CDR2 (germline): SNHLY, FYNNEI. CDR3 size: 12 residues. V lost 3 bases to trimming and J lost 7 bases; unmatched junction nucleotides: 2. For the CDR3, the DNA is TGTGCCAGCAGTGATCAGCGGGGGGAGCAGTACTTC. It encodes CASSDQRGEQYF.

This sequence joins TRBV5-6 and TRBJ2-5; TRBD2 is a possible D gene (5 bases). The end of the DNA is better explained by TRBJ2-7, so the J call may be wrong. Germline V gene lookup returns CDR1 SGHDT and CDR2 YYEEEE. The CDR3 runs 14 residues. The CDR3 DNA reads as TGTGCCAGCAGCGGTGACCCCAGCGGCTACGAGCAGTACTTC. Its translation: CASSGDPSGYEQYF.

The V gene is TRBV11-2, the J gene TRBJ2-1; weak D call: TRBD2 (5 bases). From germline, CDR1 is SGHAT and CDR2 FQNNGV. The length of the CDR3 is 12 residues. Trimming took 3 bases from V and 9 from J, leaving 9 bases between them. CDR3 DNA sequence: TGTGCCAGCAGCTTCCGACGGGGTGAGCAGTTCTTC. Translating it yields CASSFRRGEQFF.

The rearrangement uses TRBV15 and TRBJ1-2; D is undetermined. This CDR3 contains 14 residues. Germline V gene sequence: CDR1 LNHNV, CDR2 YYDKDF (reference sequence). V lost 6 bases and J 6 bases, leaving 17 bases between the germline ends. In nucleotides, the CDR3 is TGTGCCACCAGTGCTAGTTTGAGCGCGGATGGCTACACCTTC. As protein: CATSASLSADGYTF. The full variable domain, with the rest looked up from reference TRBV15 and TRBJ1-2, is DAMVIQNPRYQVTQFGKPVTLSCSQTLNHNVMYWYQQKSSQAPKLLFHYYDKDFNNEADTPDNFQSRRPNTSFCFLDIRSPGLGDTAMYLCATSASLSADGYTFGSGTRLTVV.

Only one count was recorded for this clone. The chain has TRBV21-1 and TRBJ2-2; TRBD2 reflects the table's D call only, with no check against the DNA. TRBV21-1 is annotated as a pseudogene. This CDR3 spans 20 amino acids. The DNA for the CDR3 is TGTGCCAGCATCGAGTTTGGGACTAGCGGGAGGAGGATCGAAGGCGGGGAGCTGTTTTTT. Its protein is CASIEFGTSGRRIEGGELFF.

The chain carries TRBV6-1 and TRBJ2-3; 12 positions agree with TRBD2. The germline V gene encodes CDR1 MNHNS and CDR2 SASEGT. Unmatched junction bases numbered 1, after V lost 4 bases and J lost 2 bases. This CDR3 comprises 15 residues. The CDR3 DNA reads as TGTGCCAGCAGTGGGACTAGCGGGACCACAGATACGCAGTATTTT. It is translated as CASSGTSGTTDTQYF.

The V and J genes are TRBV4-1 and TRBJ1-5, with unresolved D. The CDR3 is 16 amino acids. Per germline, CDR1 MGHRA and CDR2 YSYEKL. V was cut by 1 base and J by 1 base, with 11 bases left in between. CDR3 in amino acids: CASSQVVTRSNQPQHF. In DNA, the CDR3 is TGCGCCAGCAGCCAAGTTGTGACAAGGAGCAATCAGCCCCAGCATTTT.

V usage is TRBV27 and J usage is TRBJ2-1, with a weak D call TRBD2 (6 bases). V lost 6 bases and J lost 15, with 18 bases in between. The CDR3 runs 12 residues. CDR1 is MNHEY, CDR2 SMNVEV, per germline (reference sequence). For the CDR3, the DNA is TGTGCCAGCAGGACCGGGACTGGGCCCTCGTTCTTC. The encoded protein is CASRTGTGPSFF.

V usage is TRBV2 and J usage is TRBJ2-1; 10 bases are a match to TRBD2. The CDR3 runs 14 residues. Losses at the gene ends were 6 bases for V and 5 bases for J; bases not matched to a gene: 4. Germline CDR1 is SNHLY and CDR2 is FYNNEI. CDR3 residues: CASSYSGRNNEQFF. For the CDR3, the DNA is TGTGCCAGCAGCTATAGCGGGAGGAACAATGAGCAGTTCTTC.

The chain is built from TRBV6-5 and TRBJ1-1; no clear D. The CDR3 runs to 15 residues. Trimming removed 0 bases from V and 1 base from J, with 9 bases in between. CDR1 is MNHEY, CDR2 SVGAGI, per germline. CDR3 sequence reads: CASSYSIAGNTEAFF. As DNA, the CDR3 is TGTGCCAGCAGTTACTCGATAGCTGGGAACACTGAAGCTTTCTTT.

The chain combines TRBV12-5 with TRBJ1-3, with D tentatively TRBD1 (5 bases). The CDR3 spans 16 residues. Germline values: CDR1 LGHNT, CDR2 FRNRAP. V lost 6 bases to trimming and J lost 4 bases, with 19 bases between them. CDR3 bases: TGTGCTAGTGGCCTATCCACGGGGGTCCCAGGAAACACCATATATTTT. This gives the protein CASGLSTGVPGNTIYF.

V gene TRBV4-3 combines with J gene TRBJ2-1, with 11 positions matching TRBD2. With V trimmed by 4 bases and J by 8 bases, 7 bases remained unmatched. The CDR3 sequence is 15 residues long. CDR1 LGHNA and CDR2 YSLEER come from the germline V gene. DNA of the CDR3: TGCGCCAGCAGCCTCCTTAGCGGGGGGGCGGATGAGCAGTTCTTC. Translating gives CASSLLSGGADEQFF.

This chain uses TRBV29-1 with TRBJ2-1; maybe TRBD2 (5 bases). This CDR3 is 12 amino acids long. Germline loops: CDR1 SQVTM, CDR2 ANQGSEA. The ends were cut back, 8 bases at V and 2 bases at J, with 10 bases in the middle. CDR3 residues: CSSHGAYNEQFF. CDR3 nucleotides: TGCAGCTCCCACGGGGCCTACAATGAGCAGTTCTTC.

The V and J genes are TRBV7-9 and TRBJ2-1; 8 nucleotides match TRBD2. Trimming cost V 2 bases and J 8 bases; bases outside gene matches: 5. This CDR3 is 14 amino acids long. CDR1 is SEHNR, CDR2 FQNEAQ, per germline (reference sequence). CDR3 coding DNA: TGTGCCAGCAGCTTAACGGGAGGGCGGGATGAGCAGTTCTTC. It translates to CASSLTGGRDEQFF.

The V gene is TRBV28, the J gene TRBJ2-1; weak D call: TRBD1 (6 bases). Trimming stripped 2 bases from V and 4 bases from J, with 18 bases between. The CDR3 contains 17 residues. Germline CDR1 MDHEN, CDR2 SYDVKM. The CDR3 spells CASSLGVSRDTYNEQFF. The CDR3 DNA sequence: TGTGCCAGCAGTTTAGGTGTTTCGAGGGACACTTACAATGAGCAGTTCTTC.

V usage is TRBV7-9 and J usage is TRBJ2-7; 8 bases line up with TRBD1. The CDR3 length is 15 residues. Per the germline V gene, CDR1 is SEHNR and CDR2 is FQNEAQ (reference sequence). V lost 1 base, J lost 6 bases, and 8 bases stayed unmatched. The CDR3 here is CASSLERTGHLEQYF. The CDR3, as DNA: TGTGCCAGCAGCTTAGAAAGGACAGGGCATCTCGAGCAGTACTTC. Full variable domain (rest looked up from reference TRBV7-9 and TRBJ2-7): DTGVSQNPRHKITKRGQNVTFRCDPISEHNRLYWYRQTLGQGPEFLTYFQNEAQLEKSRLLSDRFSAERPKGSFSTLEIQRTEQGDSAMYLCASSLERTGHLEQYFGPGTRLTVT.

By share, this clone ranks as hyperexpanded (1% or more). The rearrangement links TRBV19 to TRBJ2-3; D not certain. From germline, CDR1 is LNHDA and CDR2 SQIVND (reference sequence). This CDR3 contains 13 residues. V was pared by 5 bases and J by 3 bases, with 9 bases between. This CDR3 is CASSSGRTDTQYF. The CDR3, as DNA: TGTGCCAGTAGTTCCGGTCGTACAGATACGCAGTATTTT.